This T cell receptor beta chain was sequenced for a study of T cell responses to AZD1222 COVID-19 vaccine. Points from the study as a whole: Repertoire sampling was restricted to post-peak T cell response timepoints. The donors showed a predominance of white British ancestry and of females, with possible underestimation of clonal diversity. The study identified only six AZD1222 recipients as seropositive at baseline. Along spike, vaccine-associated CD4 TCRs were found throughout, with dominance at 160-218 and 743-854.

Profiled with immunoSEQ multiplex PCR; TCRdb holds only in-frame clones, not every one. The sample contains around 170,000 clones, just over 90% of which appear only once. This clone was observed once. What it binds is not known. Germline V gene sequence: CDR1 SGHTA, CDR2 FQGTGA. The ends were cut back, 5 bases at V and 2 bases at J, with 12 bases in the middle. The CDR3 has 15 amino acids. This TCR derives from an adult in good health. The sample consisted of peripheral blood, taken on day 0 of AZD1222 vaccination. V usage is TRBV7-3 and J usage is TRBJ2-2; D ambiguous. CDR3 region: CASSPGGVNTGELFF. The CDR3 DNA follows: TGTGCCAGCAGCCCCGGTGGGGTAAACACCGGGGAGCTGTTTTTT. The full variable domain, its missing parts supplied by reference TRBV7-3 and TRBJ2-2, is GAGVSQTPSNKVTEKGKYVELRCDPISGHTALYWYRQSLGQGPEFLIYFQGTGAADDSGLPNDRFFAVRPEGSVSTLKIQRTERGDSAVYLCASSPGGVNTGELFFGEGSRLTVL.